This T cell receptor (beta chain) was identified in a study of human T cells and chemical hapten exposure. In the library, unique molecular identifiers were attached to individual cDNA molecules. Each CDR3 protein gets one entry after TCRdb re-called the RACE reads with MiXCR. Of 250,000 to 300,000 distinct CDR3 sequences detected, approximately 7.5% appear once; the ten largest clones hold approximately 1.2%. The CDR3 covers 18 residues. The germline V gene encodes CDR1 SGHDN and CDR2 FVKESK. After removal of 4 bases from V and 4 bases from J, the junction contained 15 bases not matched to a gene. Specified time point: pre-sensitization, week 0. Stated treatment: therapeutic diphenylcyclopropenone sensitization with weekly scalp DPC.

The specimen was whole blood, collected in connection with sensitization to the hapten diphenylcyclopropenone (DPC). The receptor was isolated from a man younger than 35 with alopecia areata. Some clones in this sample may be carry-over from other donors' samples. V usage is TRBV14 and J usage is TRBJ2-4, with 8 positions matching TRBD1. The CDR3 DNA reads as TGTGCCAGCAGCCCCGAGGGACAGGAGCCTGGGCAAAAAAACATTCAGTACTTC. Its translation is CASSPEGQEPGQKNIQYF. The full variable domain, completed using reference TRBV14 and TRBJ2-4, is EAGVTQFPSHSVIEKGQTVTLRCDPISGHDNLYWYRRVMGKEIKFLLHFVKESKQDESGMPNNRFLAERTGGTYSTLKVQPAELEDSGVYFCASSPEGQEPGQKNIQYFGAGTRLSVL.